The T cell receptor beta chain described here comes from a study of T cell responses to AZD1222 COVID-19 vaccine. TCRdb keeps only in-frame clones here, not all; method: immunoSEQ multiplex PCR. This sample has about 180,000 clones, with roughly 88% found just once. This clone was recorded at least ten times. Its antigen remains unknown. Germline CDR1 MNHEY, CDR2 SVGAGI. CDR3 length equals 14 residues. The ends were cut back, 7 bases at V and 4 bases at J, with 14 bases in the middle. Study findings and constraints: Vaccine-related CD4 TCRs covered spike, predominating at 160-218 and 743-854. Spike-specific TCR repertoires showed rising breadth and depth after two AZD1222 doses. Just a handful of AZD1222 recipients tested seropositive at baseline. Possibly, clonal diversity was underestimated; donors were largely white British and included more females.

The chain combines TRBV6-5 with TRBJ2-1; D is possibly TRBD2 (6 bases). This receptor was taken from an adult in good health. This specimen was peripheral blood, taken on day 0 of AZD1222 vaccination. In DNA form, the CDR3 reads TGTGCCAGCACCCCCGGGGAGGCGTACAATGAGCAGTTCTTC. Translating it yields CASTPGEAYNEQFF.